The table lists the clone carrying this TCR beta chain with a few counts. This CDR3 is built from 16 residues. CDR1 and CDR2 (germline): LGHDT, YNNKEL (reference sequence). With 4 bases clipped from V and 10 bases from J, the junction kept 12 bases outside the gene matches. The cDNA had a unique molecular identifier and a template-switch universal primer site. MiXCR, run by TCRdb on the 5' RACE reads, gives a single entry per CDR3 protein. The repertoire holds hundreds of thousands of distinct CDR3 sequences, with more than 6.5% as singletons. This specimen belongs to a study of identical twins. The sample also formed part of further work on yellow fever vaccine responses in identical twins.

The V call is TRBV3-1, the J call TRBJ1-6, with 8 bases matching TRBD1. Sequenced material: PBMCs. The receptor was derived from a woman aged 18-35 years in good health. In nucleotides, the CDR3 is TGTGCCAGCAGCCCCTCTCGGACAGGGTCTGGGTCACCCCTCCACTTT. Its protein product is CASSPSRTGSGSPLHF. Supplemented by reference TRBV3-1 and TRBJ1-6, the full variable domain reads DTAVSQTPKYLVTQMGNDKSIKCEQNLGHDTMYWYKQDSKKFLKIMFSYNNKELIINETVPNRFSPKSPDKAHLNLHINSLELGDSAVYFCASSPSRTGSGSPLHFGNGTRLTVT.